This entry features one TCR beta chain sequence. Its antigen is unknown. It has no much larger one-base neighbor in the sample; base qualities were not kept. These data originate in a study of naive and memory T cell subsets (dated by TCRdb to about 2017). Some background on the complete study: The figure summarizing the skin biopsy and whole blood samples listed about 10 blood donors, 7 tuberculin skin test biopsies and 3 saline control biopsies. Skin biopsies were taken from tuberculin skin test sites or from saline-injected control sites and were processed for RNA extraction as described before. PCR2 was typically performed as a SYBR Green qPCR that was stopped at a set threshold, although end-point PCR (around 6 cycles) could be used instead for low-input samples. Study-wide findings and limitations: The RNA-based method was acknowledged as potentially sensitive to TCR transcript changes with T cell activation and differentiation. Skin biopsy collection and RNA processing details were not given in the paper but referenced to earlier studies. Higher TCR numbers at tuberculin skin test sites were interpreted as T cell infiltration of a delayed type IV hypersensitivity reaction. TCR sequences were reportedly recovered from both skin biopsy types, with far more TCRs at tuberculin skin test sites.

The CDR3 sequence holds 12 residues, the cysteine and phenylalanine included. CDR3 DNA only is kept here, 36 bases in frame from base 1. The junction carries 9 bases between V and J, which are trimmed by 6 bases and 1 base respectively. The germline V gene gives CDR1 as SQVTM and CDR2 as ANQGSEA. The treatment or condition label, as the study defines it: skin biopsy from PPD injection site in Mantoux-positive individual. A robust, sensitive protocol for the amplification, sequencing and analysis of TCRs was described in the study, in which 3' ligation of a UMI-containing oligonucleotide to TCR cDNA was used. Tuberculin skin test biopsies were obtained from sites injected with PPD in individuals who had a positive Mantoux test. Total RNA was used without cell sorting and was treated with RQ1 DNase before reverse transcription, with a target input of roughly 1 to 1000 ng. To check how robust the pipeline was in samples where T cells make up a minority population, libraries were built from skin biopsies and whole blood.

The library was made by UMI-ligation and nested PCR. The ligated cDNA was amplified in four rounds of PCR with nested alpha and beta constant region primers together with the SP2 primer. For the blood and skin samples, TCR RNA was reverse transcribed with SuperScript IV using primers for the alpha and beta constant regions. An oligonucleotide carrying the Illumina SP2 primer and a UMI was ligated to the 3' end of the cDNA by means of T4 RNA ligase 1. The 12-nucleotide UMI was composed of two random hexamers separated by an eight-base spacer, which was included to prevent hairpin formation. From the second PCR onward, the TCR alpha and beta chain libraries were handled separately, and dual indexing was used for multiplexing. After pooling, the indexed libraries were analyzed by capillary electrophoresis and sequenced on either an Illumina MiSeq or NextSeq. Libraries were spiked with PhiX DNA at 5-7% so that base diversity was increased and cluster recognition was improved. In the source study's methods: Demultiplexor pulled UMIs out of read 2, joined the UMIs with the TCR sequence from read 1, and separated reads according to sample indices. V and J genes and V-J junctions were identified by Decombinator, which gave every TCR a five-part identifier that included V and J deletions. Collapsinator used UMIs to correct sequencing errors and PCR amplification heterogeneity, producing a UMI-based abundance for each TCR. CDR3Translator converted identifiers to nucleotide sequence, translated to amino acids, and extracted CDR3 regions using terminal motifs. After normalization to the amount of input RNA, error-corrected alpha and beta TCR counts from blood and skin were compared. The public reads were run again by TCRdb, first through fastp at Q25 and then through MiXCR, and only productive beta chains were kept. Records with the same CDR3 protein are collapsed into one entry carrying the most frequent genes and DNA. TCRdb's processing, not the authors', yielded these V and J calls. Counted in this sample were fewer than 35,000 distinct CDR3 sequences; more than 6.5% of them appeared once. Approximately 2.8% of the sample is taken by the ten largest.

The V and J segments used are TRBV29-1 and TRBJ1-1; the D gene cannot be resolved reliably. The sequenced sample was skin, obtained from a tuberculin skin test site. The TCR originated in an adult in good health. The CDR3: CSVRHANTEAFF. The base sequence is TGCAGCGTGAGACACGCGAACACTGAAGCTTTCTTT. The reference TRBV29-1 and TRBJ1-1 proteins fill in what lies around the CDR3, so the full variable domain reads SAVISQKPSRDICQRGTSLTIQCQVDSQVTMMFWYRQQPGQSLTLIATANQGSEATYESGFVIDKFPISRPNLTFSTLTVSNMSPEDSSIYLCSVRHANTEAFFGQGTRLTVV.